These 32 T cell receptor beta chains originate from one sample sequenced in a study of T cells after yellow fever vaccination. TCRdb re-called the 5' RACE reads through MiXCR, storing one row per CDR3 protein. Here the sample spans roughly 340,000 distinct CDR3 sequences, 8.5% to 10% being singletons. Sequenced material: PBMCs, taken on the day of the first yellow fever vaccination. These receptors originate from a man in his late teens or twenties who received the YFV17D yellow fever vaccine.

This rearrangement joins TRBV29-1 to TRBJ2-1, with 7 bases lining up with TRBD1. There are 12 residues in the CDR3. The V gene end was trimmed by 5 bases and the J gene end by 9 bases; junction bases not matched to a gene: 7. In germline, CDR1 is SQVTM, CDR2 ANQGSEA. The CDR3: CSVKPRQGEQFF. The CDR3, as DNA: TGCAGCGTTAAGCCCCGACAGGGTGAGCAGTTCTTC.

V gene TRBV18 combines with J gene TRBJ1-3; no clear D. This CDR3 region has 13 residues. In germline, CDR1 is KGHSH, CDR2 LQKENI. The V gene lost 2 bases and the J gene lost 4 bases, with 6 bases spanning the gap. CDR3 sequence: CASSPTEGNTIYF. The DNA of the CDR3 is TGTGCCAGCTCACCAACTGAGGGAAACACCATATATTTT.

In its sample, this clonotype was seen many times. The chain carries TRBV27 and TRBJ1-4, with D perhaps matching TRBD1 (5 bases). The CDR3 covers 13 residues. CDR1 is MNHEY, CDR2 SMNVEV, per germline (reference sequence). Deletions cut 4 bases from V and 3 bases from J, with 6 bases between. The CDR3, as DNA: TGTGCCAGCAGTTGGGGACCTAATGAAAAACTGTTTTTT. It codes for CASSWGPNEKLFF.

A single count supports this clonotype. The rearrangement links TRBV2 to TRBJ1-1; 7 positions agree with TRBD1. CDR3 length: 13 amino acids. The trim removed 4 bases at V and 9 bases at J, leaving 8 bases unmatched. The germline gives CDR1 SNHLY, CDR2 FYNNEI. CDR3 residues: CASSGGDRDKAFF. The CDR3 nucleotides are TGTGCCAGCAGTGGGGGGGACAGAGATAAAGCTTTCTTT.

This chain links TRBV12-3 or TRBV12-4 with TRBJ2-7; D is perhaps TRBD2 (7 bases). The length of the CDR3 is 12 residues. Trimming left V 8 bases short and J 2 bases short, with 10 bases between. The CDR3 DNA reads TGTGCCAGCGGGGGGGCGCCCTACGAGCAGTACTTC. This sequence encodes CASGGAPYEQYF.

This clonotype has just a few counts. This sequence joins TRBV20-1 and TRBJ2-1; possible D gene TRBD1, 5 bases. This CDR3 comprises 16 residues. CDR1 and CDR2 from the germline V gene are DFQATT and SNEGSKA (reference sequence). V was pared by 3 bases and J by 0 bases, with 15 bases between. CDR3 DNA: TGCAGTGCTAGGGAACTCCTAGGGGTCTCCTACAATGAGCAGTTCTTC. It encodes CSARELLGVSYNEQFF.

This clonotype has more than one count but fewer than ten. This chain joins TRBV29-1 and TRBJ1-4; a possible D gene is TRBD1 (5 bases). V was clipped by 5 bases and J by 0 bases, with 10 bases between them. Germline CDR1 SQVTM, CDR2 ANQGSEA. This CDR3 is 14 amino acids long. Here the CDR3 reads CSVTRGSTNEKLFF. CDR3 in DNA: TGCAGCGTTACGAGGGGTTCAACTAATGAAAAACTGTTTTTT. Using reference TRBV29-1 and TRBJ1-4 for the parts outside the CDR3, the full variable domain is SAVISQKPSRDICQRGTSLTIQCQVDSQVTMMFWYRQQPGQSLTLIATANQGSEATYESGFVIDKFPISRPNLTFSTLTVSNMSPEDSSIYLCSVTRGSTNEKLFFGSGTQLSVL.

The J gene is TRBJ2-2, the V gene TRBV5-4; 9 nucleotides align to TRBD2. Looked up from germline, CDR1 is SGHNT and CDR2 is YYREEE (reference sequence). V was pared by 4 bases and J by 2 bases, with 9 bases of the junction left unmatched. The length of the CDR3 is 17 residues. CDR3 region: CASSPGAGLANTGELFF. CDR3 sequence (DNA): TGTGCCAGCAGCCCGGGGGCGGGACTAGCCAACACCGGGGAGCTGTTTTTT.

This clonotype was detected ten times or more. The V gene is TRBV29-1, the J gene TRBJ2-3; 7 bases line up with TRBD2. CDR1 is SQVTM and CDR2 is ANQGSEA in the germline V gene. Trimming at V came to 3 bases and at J to 1 base, leaving 1 base not matched to a gene. The CDR3 is made up of 13 amino acids. The CDR3 nucleotides read TGCAGCGTTGACCGGGGGGGCACAGATACGCAGTATTTT. Translation gives CSVDRGGTDTQYF.

This clonotype was found a few times. The chain links TRBV12-3 or TRBV12-4 to TRBJ1-2; TRBD1 might be the D (5 bases). This CDR3 is built from 13 residues. V dropped 3 bases and J dropped 6 bases, with 11 bases sitting between them. The CDR3 DNA sequence: TGTGCCAGCAGTTTCTCCTGGGACGATGGCTACACCTTC. Translation: CASSFSWDDGYTF.

This clonotype has just a few counts. The gene calls are TRBV6-2 or TRBV6-3 and TRBJ1-2, with D possibly being TRBD1 (5 bases). In germline, CDR1 is MNHEY, CDR2 SVGEGT. Trimming removed 7 bases at V and 8 bases at J, with 23 bases between. The CDR3 length is 15 residues. In DNA form, the CDR3 reads TGTGCCAGCACCCCCGGCAGGGCCTCGCGAGAGGGCTACACCTTC. Residues: CASTPGRASREGYTF.

The V call is TRBV7-3, the J call TRBJ1-6; unclear D gene. In germline, CDR1 is SGHTA, CDR2 FQGTGA. V lost 5 bases, J lost 7 bases, and 9 bases lay in between. CDR3 size: 13 residues. DNA of the CDR3: TGTGCCAGCAGCCGACGCCGGAATTCACCCCTCCACTTT. This codes for CASSRRRNSPLHF. Complete variable domain (other parts from reference TRBV7-3 and TRBJ1-6): GAGVSQTPSNKVTEKGKYVELRCDPISGHTALYWYRQSLGQGPEFLIYFQGTGAADDSGLPNDRFFAVRPEGSVSTLKIQRTERGDSAVYLCASSRRRNSPLHFGNGTRLTVT.

The chain has TRBV7-8 and TRBJ2-2; D uncertain. CDR3 length equals 18 residues. V was clipped by 2 bases and J by 4 bases, with 20 bases between them. Germline lookup yields CDR1 SGHVS and CDR2 FQNEAQ. The CDR3 loop reads CASSLWPRQRKTTGELFF. CDR3 coding DNA: TGTGCCAGCAGCTTATGGCCGCGACAAAGGAAGACCACCGGGGAGCTGTTTTTT.

This clonotype appeared a few times. The CDR3 reads CSARVPTGTGGAGTGELFF. CDR3 bases: TGCAGTGCTAGAGTCCCCACCGGGACAGGGGGCGCGGGGACCGGGGAGCTGTTTTTT. This chain joins TRBV20-1 and TRBJ2-2, with TRBD1 identical over 12 bases. The CDR3 extends over 19 amino acids. Germline CDR1 is DFQATT and CDR2 is SNEGSKA (reference sequence). The J segment lost 5 bases and the V segment lost 1 base, leaving 14 bases of the junction unmatched.

This clonotype was seen only a few times. The chain has TRBV5-8 and TRBJ1-4, with a tentative D call TRBD1 (5 bases). Germline assignment: CDR1 SGHTS and CDR2 YDEGEE. The CDR3 has 16 residues. V was clipped by 4 bases and J by 5 bases, with 18 bases between them. The CDR3 DNA is TGTGCCAGCAGCCACCTTATTGTCGGGGGGAATGAAAAACTGTTTTTT. This encodes CASSHLIVGGNEKLFF.

This clonotype turned up a few times. The junction does not match germline at one end; this may be a read error. The chain is built from TRBV5-6 and TRBJ1-1; a weak D match, TRBD1 (5 bases). This CDR3 is 14 amino acids long. Germline CDR1 is SGHDT and CDR2 is YYEEEE. Written as DNA, the CDR3 is TGTGCCATCAGCTCCGGACACGGCAACACTGAAGCTTTCTTT. It translates to CAISSGHGNTEAFF.

This chain joins TRBV5-6 and TRBJ1-6; 10 positions match TRBD1. V lost 4 bases to trimming and J lost 9 bases; unmatched junction nucleotides: 13. The germline V gene encodes CDR1 SGHDT and CDR2 YYEEEE. The CDR3 is 17 amino acids. The DNA for the CDR3 is TGTGCCAGCAGCCTTAGGCCGGGACAGGGGTTGGTTTCACCCCTCCACTTT. This encodes CASSLRPGQGLVSPLHF.

The chain links TRBV5-1 to TRBJ2-7; 9 bases map to TRBD1. Germline CDR1 is SGHRS and CDR2 is YFSETQ. V lost 3 bases, J lost 0 bases, and 7 bases stayed unmatched. CDR3 size: 16 residues. The CDR3 DNA sequence: TGCGCCAGCAGCTCACCGGGACAGGGAATCTCCTACGAGCAGTACTTC. Its protein is CASSSPGQGISYEQYF.

This clonotype has a handful of counts. The chain carries TRBV7-6 and TRBJ1-4; tentatively, D is TRBD1 (5 bases). CDR3 length equals 16 residues. Deletions cut 5 bases from V and 13 bases from J, with 26 bases between. Germline assignment: CDR1 SGHVS and CDR2 FNYEAQ. This chain's CDR3 is CASSELVRAPLGGLFF. The CDR3, as DNA: TGTGCCAGCAGCGAGCTTGTCAGGGCCCCCCTTGGAGGACTGTTTTTT.

The V call is TRBV18, the J call TRBJ2-2; TRBD1 matches 9 bases. The CDR3 sequence is 18 residues long. Germline CDR1 and CDR2: KGHSH and LQKENI. V was clipped by 5 bases and J by 1 base; unmatched bases: 11. The CDR3 region is CASSAGTGSIVNTGELFF. As DNA, the CDR3 is TGTGCCAGCTCAGCCGGGACAGGGTCCATTGTGAACACCGGGGAGCTGTTTTTT.

The sample holds a few counts of this clonotype. The V and J genes are TRBV5-1 and TRBJ2-6; 10 nucleotides line up with TRBD1. The CDR3 runs 17 residues. Germline CDR1 is SGHRS and CDR2 is YFSETQ. Trimming cost V 4 bases and J 2 bases; bases outside gene matches: 6. The CDR3 sequence is CASSRPGTGAGANVLTF. The CDR3 nucleotides read TGCGCCAGCAGCCGTCCCGGGACAGGGGCTGGGGCCAACGTCCTGACTTTC.

This chain links TRBV7-9 with TRBJ1-1; perhaps TRBD1 as D (5 bases). Germline CDR1 is SEHNR and CDR2 is FQNEAQ (reference sequence). The CDR3 has 14 residues. Trimming stripped 4 bases from V and 3 bases from J, with 12 bases between. The CDR3 DNA sequence: TGTGCCAGCAGCTCCGCAGGGATTTACACTGAAGCTTTCTTT. It specifies CASSSAGIYTEAFF.

V is TRBV9 and J is TRBJ2-7; 7 positions match TRBD1. The germline CDR1 and CDR2 sequences are SGDLS and YYNGEE. CDR3 size: 16 residues. Losses at the gene ends were 0 bases for V and 4 bases for J; bases not matched to a gene: 10. CDR3 sequence: CASSVGGDSLSYEQYF. As DNA, the CDR3 is TGTGCCAGCAGCGTAGGAGGGGACAGCCTCTCTTACGAGCAGTACTTC.

The chain employs TRBV4-1 and TRBJ2-3, with 8 bases fitting TRBD2. The CDR3 totals 15 residues. The V gene's germline CDR1 is MGHRA and CDR2 YSYEKL. Losses at the gene ends were 4 bases for V and 4 bases for J; bases not matched to a gene: 7. This chain's CDR3 is CASSLSGGRPDTQYF. The CDR3 region has the DNA TGCGCCAGCAGCCTTTCGGGGGGGCGCCCAGATACGCAGTATTTT.

This clonotype has a count of ten or more. The chain combines TRBV5-6 with TRBJ2-2; no clear D. V was shortened by 8 bases and J by 3 bases, with 5 bases between the two germline ends. CDR3 length equals 11 residues. Germline V lookup: CDR1 SGHDT, CDR2 YYEEEE. CDR3 nucleotides: TGTGCCAGTACGCACACCGGGGAGCTGTTTTTT. Translated, it gives CASTHTGELFF.

This clonotype was found a few times. The V and J genes are TRBV6-6 and TRBJ1-6; D unclear. This CDR3 contains 13 residues. Germline V lookup: CDR1 MNHNY, CDR2 SVGAGI (reference sequence). V was cut by 0 bases and J by 13 bases, with 10 bases left in between. The CDR3 region has the DNA TGTGCCAGCAGTTACTCAGGGTTGGGGCCCCTCCACTTT. Amino acids: CASSYSGLGPLHF.

The V and J genes are TRBV5-1 and TRBJ1-1; tentative D call: TRBD1 (5 bases). CDR3 size: 16 residues. Germline-derived CDR1 and CDR2 are SGHRS and YFSETQ. V was trimmed by 4 bases and J by 6 bases, leaving 22 bases between them. As DNA, the CDR3 is TGCGCCAGCAGCCACGCGGGAAGGGTCGTGGGGGCTGAAGCTTTCTTT. It yields the protein CASSHAGRVVGAEAFF.

This chain uses TRBV29-1 with TRBJ1-4; D uncertain. Trimming took 7 bases from V and 8 from J, leaving 8 bases between them. CDR1 and CDR2 (germline): SQVTM, ANQGSEA. This CDR3 is 10 amino acids long. CDR3 sequence reads: CSENKEKLFF. The CDR3, as DNA: TGCAGCGAAAATAAAGAAAAACTGTTTTTT.

This clonotype was counted only a few times. This chain connects TRBV4-1 to TRBJ2-3; D not resolved. The germline V gene encodes CDR1 MGHRA and CDR2 YSYEKL. The length of the CDR3 is 12 residues. Trimming stripped 4 bases from V and 9 bases from J, with 11 bases between. CDR3 nucleotide sequence: TGCGCCAGCAGCCGCGAACCCCCAACGCAGTATTTT. Amino acids: CASSREPPTQYF.

This clonotype was found a few times. The gene calls are TRBV12-3 or TRBV12-4 and TRBJ2-3, with D unresolved. V was cut by 1 base and J by 4 bases, with 12 bases left in between. The CDR3 is 15 amino acids. CDR3 nucleotides: TGTGCCAGCAGTTTAGAAGGGCCCAGACCAGATACGCAGTATTTT. Translated, it gives CASSLEGPRPDTQYF.

Only a few counts were recorded for this clonotype. The chain links TRBV5-6 to TRBJ2-3; TRBD2 matches 9 bases. CDR3 length: 17 residues. Germline CDR1 SGHDT, CDR2 YYEEEE. V was pared by 0 bases and J by 2 bases, with 7 bases of the junction left unmatched. CDR3: CASSLVPLAGLTDTQYF. The CDR3 DNA reads TGTGCCAGCAGCTTGGTTCCCCTAGCGGGGCTCACAGATACGCAGTATTTT.

This clonotype has at least ten counts. This chain links TRBV20-1 with TRBJ2-1, with 7 bases aligning to TRBD1. Germline loops: CDR1 DFQATT, CDR2 SNEGSKA (reference sequence). V gave up 5 bases and J gave up 0 bases; unmatched junction bases: 4. CDR3 length: 14 amino acids. CDR3 nucleotide sequence: TGCAGTGCTCTGACAGGGAACTCCTACAATGAGCAGTTCTTC. Translation: CSALTGNSYNEQFF.